These T cell receptor beta chains were read from a single sample in a study of shared clonotypes between healthy human individuals. Profiled with immunoSEQ multiplex PCR; TCRdb holds only in-frame clones, not every one. The table has around 2,000,000 clones, 85% to 95% seen once. The specimen sequenced was naive CD8+ T cells sorted from blood. These receptors originate from a man aged 18 to 30 in good health. The CDR3 runs from the conserved cysteine through the conserved F or W. Fields, in order: J gene, clone size, V gene, D gene, CDR3 DNA, CDR3 protein. The D gene is left open where the match is weak. A row's size may be missing; if present it is once, few, many or a size class.

>TRBJ2-1|NA|TRBV29-1|TRBD2
TGCAGCGTTTTAGGGGGTAGCGGGAGCTCCTACAATGAGCAGTTCTTC
CSVLGGSGSSYNEQFF
>TRBJ1-4|once|TRBV7-2|NA
TGTGCCAGCAGCTTATGGTGGGGGCGAGTTGAAAAACTGTTTTTT
CASSLWWGRVEKLFF
>TRBJ1-4|NA|TRBV5-1|NA
TGCGCCAGCAGTTTTAGGAGTCTGGATGAAAAACTGTTTTTT
CASSFRSLDEKLFF
>TRBJ2-3|NA|TRBV2|TRBD2
TGTGCCAGCGGGACTAGCGAGAGCACAGATACGCAGTATTTT
CASGTSESTDTQYF
>TRBJ1-2|NA|TRBV7-6|TRBD1
TGTGCCAGCAGAATCTCCGAGTGGGACAGGGAGGGCTACACCTTC
CASRISEWDREGYTF
>TRBJ1-2|NA|TRBV21-1|NA
TGTGCCAGCAGCAATTCGCGGGTCAGGGGACCCTCAGACTATGGCTACACCTTC
CASSNSRVRGPSDYGYTF
>TRBJ2-7|NA|TRBV27|NA
TGTGCCAGCAGTGGACAGTCCTACGAGCAGTACTTC
CASSGQSYEQYF
>TRBJ2-1|NA|TRBV5-4|TRBD1
TGTGCCAGCAGCTTGAGGGGCTCCGGGACAGCCTACAATGAGCAGTTCTTC
CASSLRGSGTAYNEQFF
>TRBJ2-3|NA|TRBV30|NA
TGTGCCGGGTTAGCGTTTACGGATACGCAGTATTTT
CAGLAFTDTQYF
>TRBJ1-4|NA|TRBV7-9|NA
TGTGCCAGCAGCCAGGAAGAGGATGAAAAACTGTTTTTT
CASSQEEDEKLFF
>TRBJ2-3|NA|TRBV5-8|NA
TGTGCCAGCAGACCCCCACCCACAGATACGCAGTATTTT
CASRPPPTDTQYF
>TRBJ1-2|NA|TRBV12-5|NA
TGTGCTAGTGGTCCCCCACAGGGAGCTGATGGCTACACCTTC
CASGPPQGADGYTF
>TRBJ1-2|NA|TRBV5-1|NA
TGCGCCAGCAGCTTGGTTCCCCATCGTCCCGCGACAGGAGGCGACGATGGCTACACCTTC
CASSLVPHRPATGGDDGYTF
>TRBJ2-1|NA|TRBV14|TRBD2
TGTGCCAGCAGCTCGGGACTAGCGCTGTACAATGAGCAGTTCTTC
CASSSGLALYNEQFF
>TRBJ1-6|NA|TRBV6-4|NA
TGTGCCAGCAGGAACAGGGCCTCACCCCTCCACTTT
CASRNRASPLHF
>TRBJ2-5|NA|TRBV5-6|NA
TGTGCCAGCAGCCCCGGTGAGTCCCTAGGGGAGCAGTACTTC
CASSPGESLGEQYF
>TRBJ2-1|NA|TRBV6-1|NA
TGTGCCAGCAAGTACAGGGTCCCTACCTACAATGAGCAGTTCTTC
CASKYRVPTYNEQFF
>TRBJ1-1|NA|TRBV15|NA
TGTGCCACCAGCAAAGTAGGTTTTGGAACTGAAGCTTTCTTT
CATSKVGFGTEAFF
>TRBJ1-3|NA|TRBV13|NA
TGTGCCAGCGGAATCCGAGGAAACACCATATATTTT
CASGIRGNTIYF
>TRBJ1-4|NA|TRBV6-1|NA
TGTGCCATCCTGAGTGAAAAACTGTTTTTT
CAILSEKLFF
>TRBJ2-5|once|TRBV7-6|NA
TGTGCCAGCAGCTTAGAGGCGGCAGGCCTCGAGACCCAGTACTTC
CASSLEAAGLETQYF
>TRBJ2-2|once|TRBV5-5|NA
TGTGCCAGCAGCTTGGGACAGGGAGGGACGAACACCGGGGAGCTGTTTTTT
CASSLGQGGTNTGELFF
>TRBJ2-3|once|TRBV30|NA
TGTGCCTGGAGTGGGGGGAGGAGAGATACGCAGTATTTT
CAWSGGRRDTQYF
>TRBJ2-3|NA|TRBV6-5|NA
TGTGCCAGCAGTTCAGCTAGCGACTTCACAGATACGCAGTATTTT
CASSSASDFTDTQYF
>TRBJ2-7|NA|TRBV28|NA
TGTGCCAGCAGTTTACTGGCAAAGACGGGCACCTACGAGCAGTACTTC
CASSLLAKTGTYEQYF
>TRBJ2-5|NA|TRBV9|NA
TGTGCCAGCAGCGGAACCTCTCCTAGTCCGGAGACCCAGTACTTC
CASSGTSPSPETQYF
>TRBJ2-4|NA|TRBV28|NA
TGTGCCAGCAGTGCCGAGGGACCCATGGACATTCAGTACTTC
CASSAEGPMDIQYF
>TRBJ2-1|NA|TRBV27|NA
TGTGCCAGCAGTTTATCGGTAACGGTCGATGAGCAGTTCTTC
CASSLSVTVDEQFF
>TRBJ2-5|NA|TRBV30|NA
TGTGCCTGGAGTGTGTCCCCAGAGACCCAGTACTTC
CAWSVSPETQYF
>TRBJ2-5|once|TRBV7-9|TRBD2
TGTGCCAGCAGCAGACTAGCGGGGGGGTCGGAACAAGAGACCCAGTACTTC
CASSRLAGGSEQETQYF
>TRBJ2-1|NA|TRBV7-9|TRBD2
TGTGCCAGCAGTCACCCACTAGCGGGAGACAATGAGCAGTTCTTC
CASSHPLAGDNEQFF
>TRBJ1-4|once|TRBV28|TRBD1
TGTGCCAGCAGTGGGGGACAGGGAACTAATGAAAAACTGTTTTTT
CASSGGQGTNEKLFF
>TRBJ2-3|NA|TRBV13|NA
TGTGCCAGCAGCACGGGGGAGGATACGCAGTATTTT
CASSTGEDTQYF
>TRBJ2-2|NA|TRBV10-1|TRBD1
TGCGCCAGCAGTGAGGAGAGGGACAGGTGGACCGGGGAGCTGTTTTTT
CASSEERDRWTGELFF
>TRBJ2-7|NA|TRBV6-8|NA
TGTGCCAGCAGGGCGCTCGGACCCGAGCAGTACTTC
CASRALGPEQYF
>TRBJ2-2|once|TRBV5-4|TRBD1
TGTGCCAGCAGCCGGCCGGGACAGGGGCCCGGGGAGCTGTTTTTT
CASSRPGQGPGELFF
>TRBJ1-2|NA|TRBV27|TRBD1
TGTGCCAGCAGTCCAGAACGGACAGGGGCCCTCGATGGCTACACCTTC
CASSPERTGALDGYTF
>TRBJ2-7|NA|TRBV27|TRBD1
TGTGCCAGCAGTTTATTGGGGGGACAGGGGGACGGCGAGCAGTACTTC
CASSLLGGQGDGEQYF
>TRBJ2-1|once|TRBV2|TRBD2
TGTGCCAGCAGTGAGGCTAGCGGGAGGCTAATGTATGAGCAGTTCTTC
CASSEASGRLMYEQFF
>TRBJ2-7|NA|TRBV6-1|NA
TGTGCCACCACTTCACAGACAGCCTACGAGCAGTACTTC
CATTSQTAYEQYF
>TRBJ2-2|NA|TRBV18|NA
TGTGCCAGCTCACCAACTGTCGGGGCTTCGAACACCGGGGAGCTGTTTTTT
CASSPTVGASNTGELFF
>TRBJ1-2|NA|TRBV29-1|TRBD1
TGCAGCGTTCGATTACCCGGGACAGGGGTTTATGGCTACACCTTC
CSVRLPGTGVYGYTF
>TRBJ2-3|NA|TRBV7-9|NA
TGTGCCAGCAGCTTTGGCACAGATACGCAGTATTTT
CASSFGTDTQYF
>TRBJ2-7|NA|TRBV4-1|NA
TGCGCCAGCAGTCAGACCGATCTCTCCTACGAGCAGTACTTC
CASSQTDLSYEQYF
>TRBJ2-3|NA|TRBV2|NA
TGTGCCAGCAGTAGCGCGCATGGAGATACGCAGTATTTT
CASSSAHGDTQYF
>TRBJ1-6|few|TRBV27|NA
TGTGCCAGCAGTTTATCCGATAATTCACCCCTCCACTTT
CASSLSDNSPLHF
>TRBJ2-7|once|TRBV5-4|NA
TGTGCCAGCAGCTTGACAGGGTCTGAGCAGTACTTC
CASSLTGSEQYF
>TRBJ2-2|NA|TRBV7-2|NA
TGTGCCAGCAGCTTAAGGTCTTGGCTGACGGCCGAGAACACCGGGGAGCTGTTTTTT
CASSLRSWLTAENTGELFF
>TRBJ2-7|NA|TRBV5-6|NA
TGTGCCAGCAGCTTGTTCCAGGGGGGCTACGAGCAGTACTTC
CASSLFQGGYEQYF
>TRBJ2-7|NA|TRBV6-5|TRBD1
TGTGCCAGCAGTAATGGACAGGGGGCTTCCTACGAGCAGTACTTC
CASSNGQGASYEQYF
>TRBJ2-7|NA|TRBV28|TRBD1
TGTGCCAGCAGTTCGGGACAGTTCTACGAGCAGTACTTC
CASSSGQFYEQYF
>TRBJ2-7|NA|TRBV16|NA
TGTGCCAGCAGCCAATCGCCCTGGGGCGAGCAGTACTTC
CASSQSPWGEQYF
>TRBJ1-6|NA|TRBV21-1|NA
TGTGCCAGCAGCAAAGCTGCGGGGCCTATTAGGCGTTCACCCCTCCACTTT
CASSKAAGPIRRSPLHF
>TRBJ2-5|NA|TRBV6-1|NA
TGTGCCAGCAGTGCTTATTGGCCCGCCCCCCGGAGTCAAGAGACCCAGTACTTC
CASSAYWPAPRSQETQYF
>TRBJ2-3|NA|TRBV4-3|TRBD1
TGCGCCAGCAGCCAAGATCGCCCCGGGACAGGATACACAGATACGCAGTATTTT
CASSQDRPGTGYTDTQYF
>TRBJ2-3|NA|TRBV7-8|TRBD2
TGTGCCAGCAGCTCCGGGACTAGCGGGAGCGGCACGCAGTATTTT
CASSSGTSGSGTQYF
>TRBJ2-5|NA|TRBV4-3|NA
TGCGCCAGCAGCCTAAGTGGGTCAGGGCAAGAGACCCAGTACTTC
CASSLSGSGQETQYF
>TRBJ2-7|NA|TRBV5-1|NA
TGCGCCAGCAGGGACACCAACTACGAGCAGTACTTC
CASRDTNYEQYF
>TRBJ2-5|NA|TRBV6-1|TRBD2
TGTGCCAGCAGTGAGGCTGGACTAGCGGTGGGTCAAGAGACCCAGTACTTC
CASSEAGLAVGQETQYF
>TRBJ2-7|NA|TRBV4-1|NA
TGCGCCAGCAGCCAGAGGTATCAGACAACCTACGAGCAGTACTTC
CASSQRYQTTYEQYF